The source of this TCR beta chain is a study of T cells after yellow fever vaccination (dated by TCRdb to between 2019 and 2020). With regard to the full study: The SMART-Seq v4 Ultra Low Input RNA kit was used to prepare libraries from fractions with low cell numbers. To follow T-cell clones before and after both primary and booster YFV17D yellow fever vaccination, bulk TCR alpha and beta repertoires underwent longitudinal sequencing. The cohort comprised two healthy male donors, one aged 18 to 29 and one aged 30 to 40 years. Blood samples were taken at several timepoints before and after primary and secondary immunization, and bulk PBMC replicates and cell subsets were isolated. Results the study describes overall, beyond this receptor: A small share of clonotypes occurred in both CD4 and CD8 compartments, likely arising from convergent recombination. After the booster, most clones that had expanded after primary vaccination were detected again (approximately 97% of CD4 and 88% of CD8), suggesting broad maintenance of memory. Because only two donors were included in the study, the extent to which the findings can be generalized is limited. Compared with the primary T-cell response, the secondary T-cell response was weaker but faster, peaking on day 5 rather than day 15. Because abundant contaminating clonotypes from the bulk population could be contained in FACS-sorted repertoires, computational filtering was required.

TCR cDNA was synthesized by 5'RACE template switching, which introduced a universal primer site and unique molecular identifiers. cDNA synthesis was primed from both the TCR alpha and TCR beta constant segments. Library amplification involved two PCR steps, and the second step added sample barcodes and sequencing adapters. Libraries were sequenced on Illumina HiSeq 2500 (2x100 bp) or NovaSeq (2x150 bp). Concerning the study's data processing: Demultiplexing of reads and collapsing into UMI consensus sequences were performed with MIGEC, and V(D)J alignment was carried out with MiXCR. Vaccine-responding clonotypes were identified with edgeR using replicate PBMC samples, with FDR below 0.01 and a log2 fold change above 5 up to day 15 being required. Each bulk clonotype received a CD4 or CD8 identity based on whether the sequenced CD4 or CD8 repertoire contained that clonotype at higher abundance. TCRdb took the public reads, trimmed them with fastp at Q25, ran MiXCR for clone calling and kept in-frame beta chains. Here each entry gathers all rows of one CDR3 protein and keeps the most common genes and DNA. It is TCRdb's table, rather than the study itself, that gives the V and J calls and clone size. Present in this sample are hundreds of thousands of distinct CDR3 sequences, 10% to 15% of which were seen just once. The top ten clonotypes cover more than 13% of the sample.

The treatment or condition label on this specimen signifies: live attenuated yellow fever vaccine strain. Two biological replicates of bulk PBMCs were collected at each blood-draw timepoint. A standard Ficoll-Paque protocol was used to isolate PBMCs from peripheral blood. TriZol was used to extract RNA from bulk PBMCs, from CD4 and CD8 fractions, and from dextramer-positive and dextramer-negative fractions. This clonotype was seen at least ten times. It has no known antigen specificity. Base qualities are missing; no much larger clone stands one base away. Including cysteine and phenylalanine, the CDR3 has 14 amino acids. Only CDR3 DNA remains: 42 bases, in frame from the first base. The CDR1 and CDR2 encoded by the germline V gene (reference sequence) are DFQATT and SNEGSKA. The V end loses 3 bases and the J end loses 1 base, and a stretch of 10 bases separates them.

The chain employs TRBV20-1 and TRBJ2-1; no D gene can be assigned with confidence. Sequences were derived from PBMCs, sampled on the day of the yellow fever booster vaccination. The sequence derives from a man aged 25 to 40 who received the YFV17D yellow fever vaccine. The DNA reads as follows: TGCAGTGCTAGGCCTGGCGGTTCCTACAATGAGCAGTTCTTC. It translates to CSARPGGSYNEQFF.